This entry features one T cell receptor (beta chain) sequence. This entry is derived from a study of control samples from healthy donors and cancer patients. Per the germline V gene, CDR1 is SGHTA and CDR2 is FQGNSA. V shed 5 bases and J 0 bases; nucleotides not matched to a gene: 5. This CDR3 is 17 amino acids long. Libraries were prepared by immunoSEQ multiplex PCR; TCRdb keeps only in-frame clonotypes and omits some of them. The sample holds 130,000 or so clones, more than 70% seen once. The genes are TRBV7-2 and TRBJ2-4, with 12 bases that match TRBD2. This TCR was recovered from a man in his sixties in good health. Sequencing was done on a sample of blood. In nucleotides, the CDR3 is TGTGCCAGCAGCCTCCGGACTAGCGGGGTAGCCAAAAACATTCAGTACTTC. Protein sequence: CASSLRTSGVAKNIQYF.